This TCR beta chain was captured in a study of T cells in Graves' hyperthyroidism and ophthalmopathy. This clonotype was found many times. The target antigen is unknown. General observations from the study: Blood also contained most expanded thyroid clonotypes above 0.001. A model using 13 V-J features told ophthalmopathy apart from stable hyperthyroidism.

The investigators amplified TCR beta CDR3 regions from RNA transcripts. HTBI primers drove first-round RT-PCR of the TCR CDR3. MiXCR was run by TCRdb on the multiplex PCR reads, yielding one entry per CDR3 protein. The repertoire holds 400,000 to 450,000 distinct CDR3 sequences, with approximately 14% as singletons. In germline, CDR1 is MGHDK, CDR2 SYGVNS. Germline trimming cut 5 bases from V and 4 bases from J; bases unmatched to any gene: 15. The CDR3 loop spans 17 amino acids. Thyroid ultrasound, orbital computed tomography, clinical symptoms, and serum thyroxine and TRAb underpinned diagnoses. The PBMCs had their origin in approximately 10 ml of fresh peripheral blood.

The source material was blood. The chain recombines TRBV25-1 with TRBJ2-5; 8 positions match TRBD2. This receptor was taken from a man younger than 30 with Graves' ophthalmopathy. The CDR3 coding sequence is TGTGCCAGCAGTCTCGACCCGGGACTAGGGGCTGCAGAGACCCAGTACTTC. Amino acids: CASSLDPGLGAAETQYF.